This entry describes one T cell receptor beta chain. What it binds is not known. The junction had 6 bases not matched to a gene; V was cut back by 3 bases and J by 1 base. Germline lookup yields CDR1 WSHSY and CDR2 SAAADI. The CDR3 length is 17 residues. Patients were excluded for uncontrolled infection, other autoimmune disease, pregnancy or lactation. This record belongs to a study of T cells in Graves' hyperthyroidism and ophthalmopathy. Study-wide background: Peripheral blood collection took place at initial diagnosis, before any treatment.

Study observations and caveats: Ophthalmopathy was predicted by the model a median of approximately 6 months ahead of onset.

Amplification targeted TCR beta CDR3 regions from RNA transcripts. The HTBI primer set drove a first-round RT-PCR of the TCR CDR3. Each CDR3 protein is one row after TCRdb ran MiXCR on the multiplex PCR reads. This table has 300,000 to 350,000 distinct CDR3 sequences, approximately 13% appearing once. The genes are TRBV10-2 and TRBJ1-5; TRBD1 aligns across 10 bases. The sample taken for sequencing was blood. This receptor was taken from a woman between 25 and 40 years old with Graves' hyperthyroidism. The CDR3 sequence is CASSDGTGVVSNQPQHF. The CDR3 coding sequence is TGCGCCAGCAGTGATGGGACAGGGGTCGTCAGCAATCAGCCCCAGCATTTT.